The clone carrying this T cell receptor beta chain was seen a handful of times. Reverse transcribing all isolated RNA meant expressed TCRB transcripts were sequenced. Repertoires were generated with immunoSEQ multiplex PCR, while TCRdb's copy carries only in-frame clones and drops some. The data hold a few hundred thousand clones, with approximately 30% observed a single time. The data originate from a study of beta chain features in type 1 diabetes. The CDR3 consists of 14 residues. V gave up 3 bases and J gave up 0 bases, with 9 bases separating them. Germline values: CDR1 GTSNPN, CDR2 SVGIG (reference sequence).

The chain carries TRBV30 and TRBJ1-5; no reliable D call. Sequenced: naive CD4+ T cells from blood. This TCR derives from a man between 18 and 29 years old in good health. The CDR3 sequence: CAWSRVFSNQPQHF. The CDR3, as DNA: TGTGCCTGGAGCAGAGTGTTTAGCAATCAGCCCCAGCATTTT. The full variable domain, rest sourced from reference TRBV30 and TRBJ1-5, is SQTIHQWPATLVQPVGSPLSLECTVEGTSNPNLYWYRQAAGRGLQLLFYSVGIGQISSEVPQNLSASRPQDRQFILSSKKLLLSDSGFYLCAWSRVFSNQPQHFGDGTRLSIL.